What follows are 25 T cell receptor beta chains derived from one specimen sequenced in a study of cytomegalovirus exposure and HLA in healthy donors. Amplification used 60 Vbeta primers and 13 Jbeta primers. The data were produced by immunoSEQ multiplex PCR, yet TCRdb's version contains in-frame clones alone and is incomplete. The sample records over 100,000 clones, around 80% being singletons. The sample taken for sequencing was PBMCs. The receptors were sampled from a woman aged 18-30 years in good health and CMV-seropositive.

The V call is TRBV30, the J call TRBJ2-2; 8 bases are shared with TRBD1. V was pared by 7 bases and J by 0 bases, with 4 bases of the junction left unmatched. Germline assignment: CDR1 GTSNPN and CDR2 SVGIG (reference sequence). This CDR3 comprises 14 residues. The CDR3 reads CALTGETNTGELFF. The CDR3 region has the DNA TGTGCCTTGACAGGGGAGACGAACACCGGGGAGCTGTTTTTT.

The chain couples TRBV9 to TRBJ1-4; D not certain. The germline CDR1 and CDR2 sequences are SGDLS and YYNGEE. V dropped 0 bases and J dropped 6 bases, with 12 bases sitting between them. The CDR3 contains 15 residues. This CDR3 reads CASSVATGNYEKLFF. CDR3 in DNA: TGTGCCAGCAGCGTAGCTACGGGGAACTATGAAAAACTGTTTTTT. The full variable domain, its missing parts supplied by reference TRBV9 and TRBJ1-4, is DSGVTQTPKHLITATGQRVTLRCSPRSGDLSVYWYQQSLDQGLQFLIQYYNGEERAKGNILERFSAQQFPDLHSELNLSSLELGDSALYFCASSVATGNYEKLFFGSGTQLSVL.

The rearrangement joins TRBV11-2 to TRBJ2-5; D gene unclear. V was cut by 0 bases and J by 2 bases, with 10 bases left in between. CDR3 length equals 15 residues. Germline values: CDR1 SGHAT, CDR2 FQNNGV. CDR3 amino acids: CASSLDLVRQETQYF. For the CDR3, the DNA is TGTGCCAGCAGCTTAGATCTCGTCAGGCAAGAGACCCAGTACTTC.

The chain combines TRBV2 with TRBJ2-2; 9 nucleotides agree with TRBD2. The CDR3 covers 13 residues. V shed 10 bases, J shed 4 bases, and the junction held 4 bases outside the gene matches. The V gene's germline CDR1 is SNHLY and CDR2 FYNNEI. CDR3 coding DNA: TGTGCCACCAAGACTAGCGGCACCGGGGAGCTGTTTTTT. Translation: CATKTSGTGELFF.

The CDR3 nucleotides read TGTGCCAGCAGTTACAACCAGGGGGCGTCGGACGAGCAGTACTTC. It is translated as CASSYNQGASDEQYF. This chain uses TRBV6-5 with TRBJ2-7; 8 bases line up with TRBD1. Germline V gives CDR1 MNHEY, CDR2 SVGAGI. This CDR3 region has 15 residues. The ends lost 2 bases at V and 5 bases at J; junction bases unmatched: 8.

The V gene is TRBV30, the J gene TRBJ2-7, with TRBD2 as a possible D gene (5 bases). Between the trimmed V and J ends, which lost 0 bases and 2 bases, there was a span of 8 bases. CDR3 length: 13 amino acids. Germline V gene sequence: CDR1 GTSNPN, CDR2 SVGIG (reference sequence). The CDR3 is CAWSVLGTYEQYF. The DNA of the CDR3 is TGTGCCTGGAGTGTACTAGGAACCTACGAGCAGTACTTC.

This clone has only a few counts. The chain joins TRBV6-1 to TRBJ2-5; 11 nucleotides line up with TRBD2. Germline lookup yields CDR1 MNHNS and CDR2 SASEGT. The CDR3 contains 15 residues. With V trimmed by 2 bases and J by 2 bases, 1 base remained unmatched. CDR3 in DNA: TGTGCCAGCAGTGAATTAGCGGGAGGGCAAGAGACCCAGTACTTC. This gives the protein CASSELAGGQETQYF.

CDR3 sequence reads: CASSPGQIFYGYTF. The CDR3, as DNA: TGTGCCAGCAGCCCGGGACAGATTTTCTATGGCTACACCTTC. J is TRBJ1-2 and V is TRBV5-6; TRBD1 matches at 7 bases. Germline V lookup: CDR1 SGHDT, CDR2 YYEEEE. With V trimmed by 4 bases and J by 4 bases, 7 bases remained unmatched. This CDR3 has 14 amino acids.

This clone was seen once. The chain links TRBV28 to TRBJ1-5; the match to TRBD1 covers 8 bases. The V segment lost 7 bases and the J segment 2 bases; nucleotides outside the gene matches: 7. Germline V lookup: CDR1 MDHEN, CDR2 SYDVKM. This CDR3 has 15 residues. The CDR3 reads CASISGQGGNQPQHF. In DNA form, the CDR3 reads TGTGCCAGCATCAGTGGACAGGGAGGCAATCAGCCCCAGCATTTT.

The chain uses TRBV7-8 and TRBJ2-5; maybe TRBD1 (6 bases). The CDR3 runs to 13 residues. V was trimmed by 2 bases and J by 3 bases, leaving 7 bases between them. Germline V gene lookup returns CDR1 SGHVS and CDR2 FQNEAQ. For the CDR3, the DNA is TGTGCCAGCAGCTTACCAGGGGAAGAGACCCAGTACTTC. Its protein product is CASSLPGEETQYF.

This clone appeared a few times. This rearrangement joins TRBV7-2 to TRBJ2-7; 7 bases align to TRBD2. Germline CDR1 SGHTA, CDR2 FQGNSA. V shed 5 bases, J shed 4 bases, and the junction held 8 bases outside the gene matches. This CDR3 spans 14 amino acids. The CDR3 DNA reads as TGTGCCAGCAGCCACCCCCTAGCGGCTTACGAGCAGTACTTC. It codes for CASSHPLAAYEQYF.

The J gene is TRBJ2-1, the V gene TRBV4-2; D not certain. Germline V gene data show CDR1 as LGHNA and CDR2 as YNFKEQ. The CDR3 sequence is 13 residues long. With 1 base removed from V and 6 bases from J, the gap between germline ends came to 7 bases. Here the CDR3 DNA reads TGTGCCAGCAGCCAAGGCATAGTCAATGAGCAGTTCTTC. Protein sequence: CASSQGIVNEQFF.

J is TRBJ1-2 and V is TRBV29-1; 9 nucleotides match TRBD1. Germline CDR1 reads SQVTM; CDR2 reads ANQGSEA. The V gene end was trimmed by 7 bases and the J gene end by 6 bases; junction bases not matched to a gene: 3. The CDR3 is 11 residues long. The DNA of the CDR3 is TGCAGCGGGACAGGGGATGATGGCTACACCTTC. Translated, it gives CSGTGDDGYTF.

The chain uses TRBV27 and TRBJ1-1; 7 nucleotides align to TRBD1. From germline, CDR1 is MNHEY and CDR2 SMNVEV (reference sequence). V shed 5 bases and J 3 bases; nucleotides not matched to a gene: 12. The CDR3 length is 16 residues. The CDR3 loop is CASSPPRRQGDTEAFF. As DNA, the CDR3 is TGTGCCAGCAGTCCACCCCGGCGGCAGGGGGACACTGAAGCTTTCTTT.

This clone was counted many times. This chain uses TRBV28 with TRBJ1-4; D gene uncertain. V was trimmed by 7 bases and J by 8 bases, leaving 17 bases between them. The CDR3 has 14 residues. The germline gives CDR1 MDHEN, CDR2 SYDVKM. The CDR3 DNA is TGTGCCAGCATTATGAGCGGGGTCGGGGAAAAACTGTTTTTT. Its protein product is CASIMSGVGEKLFF.

This clone was picked up a small number of times. The genes are TRBV14 and TRBJ2-7; D is uncertain. Germline V CDR1 and CDR2: SGHDN, FVKESK. The CDR3 extends over 14 amino acids. Trimming removed 5 bases at V and 4 bases at J, with 15 bases between. CDR3 amino acids: CASSTRVRHYEQYF. The CDR3 DNA is TGTGCCAGCAGCACAAGAGTCAGACATTACGAGCAGTACTTC.

The chain links TRBV2 to TRBJ2-5, with TRBD2 as a possible D gene (5 bases). The CDR3 totals 13 residues. The V end lost 7 bases, the J end lost 1 base, and 10 bases lay between the germline ends. CDR1 SNHLY and CDR2 FYNNEI come from the germline V gene. The CDR3 coding sequence is TGTGCCAGCATGGCGGGCCTCCAAGAGACCCAGTACTTC. Protein: CASMAGLQETQYF. Using reference TRBV2 and TRBJ2-5 for the parts outside the CDR3, the full variable domain is EPEVTQTPSHQVTQMGQEVILRCVPISNHLYFYWYRQILGQKVEFLVSFYNNEISEKSEIFDDQFSVERPDGSNFTLKIRSTKLEDSAMYFCASMAGLQETQYFGPGTRLLVL.

This chain uses TRBV9 with TRBJ2-5; TRBD1 aligns across 8 bases. The J call may be faulty, since TRBJ2-7 better matches the DNA end. Germline-derived CDR1 and CDR2 are SGDLS and YYNGEE. The CDR3 is 13 residues long. In nucleotides, the CDR3 is TGTGCCAGCAGCGTCGGACAGGGCCACGAGCAGTACTTC. Its protein product is CASSVGQGHEQYF.

The CDR3 reads CASSLTVYSNQPQHF. The CDR3, as DNA: TGTGCCAGCAGCTTAACAGTGTATAGCAATCAGCCCCAGCATTTT. The chain joins TRBV7-2 to TRBJ1-5; no reliable D call. Trimming removed 2 bases at V and 0 bases at J, with 8 bases between. The germline V gene encodes CDR1 SGHTA and CDR2 FQGNSA. This CDR3 has 15 amino acids.

The chain combines TRBV5-6 with TRBJ2-1; 9 bases align to TRBD1. The CDR3 totals 13 residues. V lost 3 bases to trimming and J lost 6 bases; unmatched junction nucleotides: 1. Germline V gives CDR1 SGHDT, CDR2 YYEEEE. CDR3 nucleotides: TGTGCCAGCAGCTCGACAGGGGGCAATGAGCAGTTCTTC. This encodes CASSSTGGNEQFF.

J is TRBJ2-2 and V is TRBV29-1; 11 nucleotides match TRBD2. In germline, CDR1 is SQVTM, CDR2 ANQGSEA. CDR3 size: 15 residues. With V trimmed by 3 bases and J by 5 bases, 5 bases remained unmatched. The CDR3 DNA sequence: TGCAGCGTTGATTGGCTAGCGGGAGGTACCGGGGAGCTGTTTTTT. It codes for CSVDWLAGGTGELFF.

The chain links TRBV6-6 to TRBJ1-2; 7 nucleotides agree with TRBD1. The CDR3 contains 16 residues. Germline V gene data show CDR1 as MNHNY and CDR2 as SVGAGI (reference sequence). V trimming: 2 bases; J trimming: 1 base; junction bases outside the gene matches: 7. CDR3 sequence: CASSYPPGTVNYGYTF. CDR3 bases: TGTGCCAGCAGTTACCCCCCCGGGACAGTTAACTATGGCTACACCTTC.

This clone was seen more than once but under ten times. The chain carries TRBV4-2 and TRBJ1-5; D gene ambiguous. Per germline, CDR1 LGHNA and CDR2 YNFKEQ. Trimming left V 0 bases short and J 4 bases short, with 13 bases between. The CDR3 totals 16 residues. The CDR3 here is CASSQDFGVPNQPQHF. CDR3 sequence (DNA): TGTGCCAGCAGCCAAGATTTCGGGGTCCCTAATCAGCCCCAGCATTTT.

This clone turned up a few times. The chain employs TRBV30 and TRBJ2-5, with 8 bases lining up with TRBD1. The V segment lost 3 bases and the J segment 5 bases; nucleotides outside the gene matches: 5. Germline lookup yields CDR1 GTSNPN and CDR2 SVGIG (reference sequence). CDR3 length: 13 amino acids. The CDR3 nucleotides are TGTGCCTGGAGCTCAGGGGGCCCGGAGACCCAGTACTTC. This gives the protein CAWSSGGPETQYF.

The chain couples TRBV6-1 to TRBJ2-7; weak D call: TRBD1 (6 bases). V was clipped by 10 bases and J by 1 base, with 14 bases between them. The CDR3 extends over 13 amino acids. The germline CDR1 and CDR2 sequences are MNHNS and SASEGT. Here the CDR3 reads CATGTTISYEQYF. Here the CDR3 DNA reads TGTGCCACCGGGACAACAATTTCCTACGAGCAGTACTTC.